Below, 17 T cell receptor beta chains from the same sample are listed, as sequenced in a study of CD4 and CD8 cells across lung adenocarcinoma regions. Each CDR3 protein is one row after TCRdb ran MiXCR on the PCR reads. The sample includes approximately 25,000 distinct CDR3 sequences, around 50% of them seen just once. The sample consisted of CD8+ T cells from the center of a lung tumor. These TCRs come from a male donor with lung adenocarcinoma. The CD4 and CD8 labels of this study may be unreliable.

CDR3 protein: CATSQSGNTEAFF. For the CDR3, the DNA is TGTGCCACCAGTCAGAGCGGGAACACTGAAGCTTTCTTT. V and J are TRBV15 and TRBJ1-1; D ambiguous. Germline-derived CDR1 and CDR2 are LNHNV and YYDKDF (reference sequence). V lost 6 bases, J lost 1 base, and 9 bases lay in between. The CDR3 totals 13 residues.

This sequence joins TRBV6-1 and TRBJ2-1; no reliable D call. CDR1 is MNHNS and CDR2 is SASEGT in the germline V gene. This CDR3 region has 14 residues. The ends were cut back, 7 bases at V and 6 bases at J, with 16 bases in the middle. The CDR3 DNA reads TGTGCCAGCAACTCCCGGGTCTCGCCCAATGAGCAGTTCTTC. Amino acid sequence: CASNSRVSPNEQFF.

This clonotype showed up many times. The chain links TRBV6-1 to TRBJ1-1, with 8 bases that match TRBD1. This CDR3 region has 17 residues. In germline, CDR1 is MNHNS, CDR2 SASEGT. V dropped 5 bases and J dropped 0; count of bases not matched to a gene: 11. The CDR3: CASSRPGQVFMNTEAFF. As DNA, the CDR3 is TGTGCCAGCAGTCGGCCGGGACAGGTCTTCATGAACACTGAAGCTTTCTTT.

The chain couples TRBV6-1 to TRBJ2-3; a possible D gene is TRBD1 (6 bases). Matching the DNA end better, TRBJ2-5 makes the J call doubtful. The CDR3 has 14 residues. Germline assignment: CDR1 MNHNS and CDR2 SASEGT. The CDR3 loop is CAGSGGPVGDTQYF. CDR3 nucleotides: TGTGCGGGCAGTGGGGGCCCAGTTGGAGATACCCAGTACTTC.

With regard to this clonotype: One end of the junction fails to match germline, which may point to a read error. The V and J genes are TRBV20-1 and TRBJ2-4; perhaps TRBD1 as D (6 bases). This CDR3 is built from 13 residues. The V gene's germline CDR1 is DFQATT and CDR2 SNEGSKA (reference sequence). The DNA of the CDR3 is TGCAGTGCCTCGGACAGTCCCCCTTACGAGCAGTACTTT. Amino acids: CSASDSPPYEQYF.

This clonotype was observed a single time. The chain carries TRBV5-1 and TRBJ1-4; 7 bases are shared with TRBD1. Trimming removed 1 base from V and 8 bases from J; junction bases left unmatched: 2. CDR3 length equals 13 residues. Germline-derived CDR1 and CDR2 are SGHRS and YFSETQ. As DNA, the CDR3 is TGCGCCAGCAGCTTGACAGGGGTAGAAAAACTGTTTTTT. As protein: CASSLTGVEKLFF.

The V and J genes are TRBV6-1 and TRBJ2-3, with a tentative D call TRBD1 (6 bases). Trimming stripped 9 bases from V and 12 bases from J, with 22 bases between. Germline V gene sequence: CDR1 MNHNS, CDR2 SASEGT. This CDR3 has 13 residues. CDR3 nucleotides: TGTGCCAGGGGGCAGGGGCGGACAGATATTCAGTATTTT. It yields the protein CARGQGRTDIQYF.

This clonotype was recorded a few times. V usage is TRBV6-1 and J usage is TRBJ1-1, with 7 positions matching TRBD1. Germline CDR1 and CDR2: MNHNS and SASEGT. Trimming removed 1 base from V and 4 bases from J; junction bases left unmatched: 6. The CDR3 has 15 residues. CDR3 DNA: TGTGCCAGCAGTGAAGTAGGGGGCGAAGGCACTGAAGCTTTCTTT. Translated, it gives CASSEVGGEGTEAFF.

Details on this clonotype: One end of the junction fails to match germline, which may point to a read error. The chain combines TRBV6-1 with TRBJ2-5, with 7 positions matching TRBD2. The CDR3 totals 16 residues. CDR1 and CDR2 from the germline V gene are MNHNS and SASEGT. The CDR3 DNA reads TGTGCCAGCGGGGAAGCCGGGAGCGGGGACCAAGATACCCAGTACTTC. It specifies CASGEAGSGDQDTQYF.

On this clonotype itself: The junction differs from germline at one of its ends, possibly a read error. Here the CDR3 reads CARSGRAVGTGALFF. In DNA, the CDR3 is TGTGCCCGCAGCGGACGGGCGGTTGGGACCGGGGCGCTGTTTTTT. V is TRBV6-1 and J is TRBJ2-2; the D call may be TRBD1 or TRBD2 (5 bases each). The CDR3 is 15 amino acids. Germline CDR1 and CDR2: MNHNS and SASEGT.

This clonotype was recorded only once. This chain connects TRBV6-1 to TRBJ2-5; tentatively, D is TRBD2 (5 bases). Trimming stripped 3 bases from V and 11 bases from J, with 10 bases between. Germline CDR1 and CDR2: MNHNS and SASEGT. The CDR3 covers 11 residues. CDR3 protein: CASSEMGEQYF. In DNA form, the CDR3 reads TGTGCCAGCAGTGAGATGGGAGAGCAGTACTTC.

Worth noting for this clonotype: This may stem from a read error, because a much larger clone lies one nucleotide away. V gene TRBV6-1 combines with J gene TRBJ2-6; D is perhaps TRBD1 (6 bases). Germline loops: CDR1 MNHNS, CDR2 SASEGT. The CDR3 has 15 amino acids. The DNA for the CDR3 is TGTGCCAGCAGTCCAGGGGTGGCTGGGGCCAACGTCCCGACTTTC. Translated, it gives CASSPGVAGANVPTF.

This clonotype was counted only a few times. The V and J genes are TRBV6-5 and TRBJ1-5; the D is unclear. V shed 3 bases and J shed 0 bases, with 9 bases lying between them. Germline assignment: CDR1 MNHEY and CDR2 SVGAGI. CDR3 length: 15 amino acids. The CDR3 DNA follows: TGTGCCAGCAGTTATACAGTGAATAGCAATCAGCCCCAGCATTTT. It is translated as CASSYTVNSNQPQHF.

V gene TRBV9 combines with J gene TRBJ2-2, with TRBD2 identical over 9 bases. Germline lookup yields CDR1 SGDLS and CDR2 YYNGEE. The ends lost 3 bases at V and 1 base at J; junction bases unmatched: 1. CDR3 size: 15 residues. This chain's CDR3 is CASSGSGGNTGELFF. The CDR3 DNA is TGTGCCAGCAGCGGTAGCGGGGGGAACACCGGGGAGCTGTTTTTT.

As concerns this clonotype: A read error may account for a junction end that differs from germline. The chain combines TRBV6-1 with TRBJ2-4, with a tentative D call TRBD1 (6 bases). The CDR3 totals 16 residues. CDR1 is MNHNS and CDR2 is SASEGT in the germline V gene. The CDR3 DNA sequence: TGTGCCAGCAGCGAAAGGGGGATGGGAGCCAAAAATATTCAGTACTTC. It codes for CASSERGMGAKNIQYF.

This chain connects TRBV30 to TRBJ2-2; 7 nucleotides agree with TRBD2. Germline V lookup: CDR1 GTSNPN, CDR2 SVGIG (reference sequence). The ends lost 0 bases at V and 1 base at J; junction bases unmatched: 2. CDR3 length equals 15 residues. CDR3 nucleotide sequence: TGTGCCTGGAGTGTAGCTAGCGGGAACACCGGGGAGCTGTTTTTT. Translating gives CAWSVASGNTGELFF. Together with reference TRBV30 and TRBJ2-2, the CDR3 gives the full variable domain: SQTIHQWPATLVQPVGSPLSLECTVEGTSNPNLYWYRQAAGRGLQLLFYSVGIGQISSEVPQNLSASRPQDRQFILSSKKLLLSDSGFYLCAWSVASGNTGELFFGEGSRLTVL.

This clonotype occurred a few times. This chain connects TRBV3-1 to TRBJ2-3; D call uncertain. V lost 4 bases and J 6 bases, leaving 8 bases between the germline ends. CDR1 is LGHDT and CDR2 is YNNKEL in the germline V gene (reference sequence). The CDR3 length is 12 residues. The CDR3 reads CASSRGVDTQYF. DNA of the CDR3: TGTGCCAGCAGCCGAGGAGTGGATACGCAGTATTTT.